The 20 T cell receptor beta chains given below trace back to one sample, sequenced in a study of blood T cell repertoires in COVID-19. Measured with immunoSEQ multiplex PCR; TCRdb has only the in-frame clones, and not every one. Of some 90,000 clones listed, around 87% are singletons. The sample consisted of peripheral blood. The source is a woman aged 80 or over with active or convalescent COVID-19.

The rearrangement uses TRBV27 and TRBJ1-4; D uncertain. The germline CDR1 and CDR2 sequences are MNHEY and SMNVEV (reference sequence). The CDR3 totals 15 residues. Trimming pared 5 bases from V and 4 bases from J, leaving 14 bases between. CDR3 DNA: TGTGCCAGCAGTCCTCAGTGGGCCCGTAATGAAAAACTGTTTTTT. It codes for CASSPQWARNEKLFF.

This chain joins TRBV6-5 and TRBJ2-2; 12 bases agree with TRBD1. Germline-derived CDR1 and CDR2 are MNHEY and SVGAGI. The CDR3 extends over 15 amino acids. The J segment lost 7 bases and the V segment lost 5 bases, leaving 5 bases of the junction unmatched. CDR3 in DNA: TGTGCCAGCAGTCGGGGACAGGGGGCAAACGGGGAGCTGTTTTTT. The encoded protein is CASSRGQGANGELFF.

The chain joins TRBV28 to TRBJ2-7; the match to TRBD1 covers 10 bases. The trim removed 4 bases at V and 2 bases at J, leaving 8 bases unmatched. Germline values: CDR1 MDHEN, CDR2 SYDVKM. This CDR3 is 16 amino acids long. The CDR3 sequence: CASSSPGTGAPYEQYF. CDR3 DNA: TGTGCCAGCAGTTCGCCCGGGACAGGGGCGCCCTACGAGCAGTACTTC.

This chain uses TRBV3-1 (or the pseudogene TRBV3-2) with TRBJ1-2; D unresolved. CDR3 length equals 14 residues. Trimming removed 0 bases from V and 2 bases from J, with 7 bases in between. Germline V gene data show CDR1 as LGHDT and CDR2 as YNNKEL (reference sequence). In DNA, the CDR3 is TGTGCCAGCAGCCAAGAGGCCAGAAACTATGGCTACACCTTC. This codes for CASSQEARNYGYTF.

The V gene is TRBV14, the J gene TRBJ1-2; D may be TRBD1 (5 bases). Looked up from germline, CDR1 is SGHDN and CDR2 is FVKESK. The CDR3 is 14 amino acids. Trimming took off 4 bases at V and 1 base at J, with 10 bases between the two ends. CDR3 amino acids: CASSPLTVNYGYTF. DNA of the CDR3: TGTGCCAGCAGCCCCCTGACAGTTAACTATGGCTACACCTTC.

The chain is built from TRBV4-2 and TRBJ2-1; 7 nucleotides agree with TRBD2. This CDR3 has 17 residues. The V gene end was trimmed by 4 bases and the J gene end by 6 bases; junction bases not matched to a gene: 15. Per the germline V gene, CDR1 is LGHNA and CDR2 is YNFKEQ. In DNA form, the CDR3 reads TGTGCCAGCAGCCCACCCGGGGGGAGCGGTAACCGCAATGAGCAGTTCTTC. Encoded protein: CASSPPGGSGNRNEQFF.

A single count supports this clone. The chain joins TRBV6-2 or TRBV6-3 to TRBJ2-1; D remains ambiguous. Germline V gene lookup returns CDR1 MNHEY and CDR2 SVGEGT. This CDR3 is 13 amino acids long. Trimming stripped 5 bases from V and 0 bases from J, with 5 bases between. The CDR3 DNA sequence: TGTGCCAGCAGTGCAGGCTCCTACAATGAGCAGTTCTTC. This sequence encodes CASSAGSYNEQFF.

This chain uses TRBV24-1 with TRBJ1-5; no definite D call. V was shortened by 5 bases and J by 0 bases, with 10 bases between the two germline ends. Germline CDR1 reads KGHDR; CDR2 reads SFDVKD. This CDR3 is built from 15 residues. The CDR3 DNA is TGTGCCACCAGTGGAGGGAGTTTTAGCAATCAGCCCCAGCATTTT. It specifies CATSGGSFSNQPQHF.

This chain links TRBV9 with TRBJ2-2; no reliable D call. The CDR3 sequence is 15 residues long. The germline gives CDR1 SGDLS, CDR2 YYNGEE. The V and J ends lost 0 bases and 2 bases respectively, with 8 bases between them. Here the CDR3 DNA reads TGTGCCAGCAGCGTAGGAAACAGCAACACCGGGGAGCTGTTTTTT. Its protein is CASSVGNSNTGELFF.

This chain joins TRBV18 and TRBJ2-1, with a tentative D call TRBD1 (6 bases). V was shortened by 2 bases and J by 1 base, with 9 bases between the two germline ends. Germline CDR1 reads KGHSH; CDR2 reads LQKENI. CDR3 size: 15 residues. CDR3 protein: CASSPSRGSYNEQFF. The CDR3 DNA sequence: TGTGCCAGCTCACCATCCAGGGGATCCTACAATGAGCAGTTCTTC.

The chain recombines TRBV28 with TRBJ2-7; 8 nucleotides agree with TRBD1. Trimming removed 6 bases from V and 0 bases from J; junction bases left unmatched: 4. The CDR3 is 14 residues long. Germline loops: CDR1 MDHEN, CDR2 SYDVKM. The CDR3 sequence is CASRSQGGSYEQYF. The CDR3 region has the DNA TGTGCCAGCAGGTCACAGGGGGGCTCCTACGAGCAGTACTTC. Full variable domain (rest looked up from reference TRBV28 and TRBJ2-7): DVKVTQSSRYLVKRTGEKVFLECVQDMDHENMFWYRQDPGLGLRLIYFSYDVKMKEKGDIPEGYSVSREKKERFSLILESASTNQTSMYLCASRSQGGSYEQYFGPGTRLTVT.

The chain combines TRBV19 with TRBJ2-6, with no clear D. Germline CDR1 and CDR2: LNHDA and SQIVND (reference sequence). V lost 3 bases to trimming and J lost 0 bases, with 9 bases between them. The CDR3 contains 16 residues. The CDR3 is CASSIFSSSGANVLTF. The CDR3 DNA sequence: TGTGCCAGTAGTATCTTCTCCAGCTCTGGGGCCAACGTCCTGACTTTC.

This clone was picked up a small number of times. The rearrangement links TRBV5-5 to TRBJ1-5; D possibly corresponds to TRBD1 (5 bases). V was cut by 0 bases and J by 0 bases, with 7 bases left in between. Germline CDR1 and CDR2: SGHKS and YYEKEE (reference sequence). The CDR3 is 15 residues long. The CDR3: CASSLADSSNQPQHF. CDR3 nucleotide sequence: TGTGCCAGCAGCTTGGCCGACAGTAGCAATCAGCCCCAGCATTTT.

The V and J genes are TRBV28 and TRBJ1-2; D unclear. Per the germline V gene, CDR1 is MDHEN and CDR2 is SYDVKM. The CDR3 covers 15 residues. Trimming cost V 4 bases and J 4 bases, with 16 bases left between them. The CDR3 DNA sequence: TGTGCCAGCAGTTATTCGGACGGTGGGAGCTATGGCTACACCTTC. This gives the protein CASSYSDGGSYGYTF.

This chain uses TRBV11-2 with TRBJ2-5; the match to TRBD2 covers 7 bases. Germline V gives CDR1 SGHAT, CDR2 FQNNGV. J lost 4 bases, V lost 5 bases, and 7 bases had no gene match. This CDR3 has 14 residues. The CDR3 loop reads CASSRGRATETQYF. For the CDR3, the DNA is TGTGCCAGCAGCAGAGGGAGGGCCACAGAGACCCAGTACTTC.

The genes are TRBV12-5 and TRBJ1-4; TRBD1 aligns across 7 bases. The CDR3 runs to 15 residues. CDR1 is LGHNT and CDR2 is FRNRAP in the germline V gene. V shed 1 base and J 3 bases; nucleotides not matched to a gene: 2. In DNA, the CDR3 is TGTGCTAGTGGTTTGGGAACAGGGGCTAATGAAAAACTGTTTTTT. Protein product: CASGLGTGANEKLFF.

The chain couples TRBV28 to TRBJ2-1; 13 positions agree with TRBD2. J was trimmed by 9 bases and V by 6 bases; bases with no gene match: 5. The germline V gene has CDR1 MDHEN and CDR2 SYDVKM. The CDR3 consists of 14 residues. The CDR3 region has the DNA TGTGCCAGCAGCCGCGGACTAGCGGGAGTTGAGCAGTTCTTC. Amino acid sequence: CASSRGLAGVEQFF.

The chain combines TRBV3-1 (or the pseudogene TRBV3-2) with TRBJ2-1, with D tentatively TRBD2 (6 bases). V shed 4 bases and J shed 4 bases, with 8 bases lying between them. CDR1 and CDR2 (germline): LGHDT, YNNKEL (reference sequence). The CDR3 runs 13 residues. CDR3 sequence reads: CASSLGLYNEQFF. CDR3 nucleotides: TGTGCCAGCAGCCTGGGACTTTACAATGAGCAGTTCTTC.

This sequence joins TRBV3-1 (or the pseudogene TRBV3-2) and TRBJ1-4; 9 nucleotides align to TRBD1. After removal of 8 bases from V and 6 bases from J, the junction contained 4 bases not matched to a gene. The CDR3 contains 13 residues. The germline CDR1 and CDR2 sequences are LGHDT and YNNKEL (reference sequence). CDR3 sequence: CASLRTGDEKLFF. CDR3 in DNA: TGTGCCAGCCTAAGGACAGGGGATGAAAAACTGTTTTTT.

The chain couples TRBV11-2 to TRBJ2-2; TRBD2 might be the D (6 bases). Trimming stripped 4 bases from V and 13 bases from J, with 13 bases between. Germline assignment: CDR1 SGHAT and CDR2 FQNNGV. This CDR3 is built from 12 residues. CDR3 residues: CASSSPGSGLFF. The DNA of the CDR3 is TGTGCCAGCAGCTCCCCCGGGAGTGGGCTGTTTTTT.